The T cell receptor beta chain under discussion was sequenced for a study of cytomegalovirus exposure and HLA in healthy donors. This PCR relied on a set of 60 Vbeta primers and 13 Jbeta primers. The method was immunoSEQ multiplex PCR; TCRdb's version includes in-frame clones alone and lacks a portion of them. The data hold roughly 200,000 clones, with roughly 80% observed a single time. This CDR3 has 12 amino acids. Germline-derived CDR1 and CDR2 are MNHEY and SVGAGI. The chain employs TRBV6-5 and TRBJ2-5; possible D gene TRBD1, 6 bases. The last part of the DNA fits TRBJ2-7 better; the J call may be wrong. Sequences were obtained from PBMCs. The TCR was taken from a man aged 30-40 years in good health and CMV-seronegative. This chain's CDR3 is CASSFQGNEQYF. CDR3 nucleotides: TGTGCCAGCAGTTTCCAGGGGAACGAGCAGTACTTC.